Presented here are 28 T cell receptor beta chains from one specimen sequenced in a study of T cell repertoires in cytomegalovirus infection. TCRdb re-derived calls from the reads in MiXCR, one entry per CDR3 protein. The top ten hold about 2.8% of the sample, which has some 700,000 distinct CDR3 sequences, 35% seen once. What was sequenced was PBMCs. These TCRs come from a human donor in good health (CMV status not recorded). Some clones in this sample may be carry-over from other donors' samples.

The chain joins TRBV28 to TRBJ2-1; TRBD2 agrees at 8 bases. In germline, CDR1 is MDHEN, CDR2 SYDVKM. After removal of 5 bases from V and 5 bases from J, the junction contained 8 bases not matched to a gene. There are 15 residues in the CDR3. The CDR3 here is CASSNGGLVNNEQFF. Here the CDR3 DNA reads TGTGCCAGCAGTAATGGGGGACTAGTTAACAATGAGCAGTTCTTC. Drawing the rest from reference TRBV28 and TRBJ2-1, the complete variable domain is DVKVTQSSRYLVKRTGEKVFLECVQDMDHENMFWYRQDPGLGLRLIYFSYDVKMKEKGDIPEGYSVSREKKERFSLILESASTNQTSMYLCASSNGGLVNNEQFFGPGTRLTVL.

This rearrangement joins TRBV4-1 to TRBJ1-5, with 8 bases matching TRBD1. V shed 4 bases and J 5 bases; nucleotides not matched to a gene: 19. Germline lookup yields CDR1 MGHRA and CDR2 YSYEKL. This CDR3 has 19 residues. CDR3 residues: CASSRDPGASGGLHQPQHF. In DNA form, the CDR3 reads TGCGCCAGCAGCCGAGATCCGGGGGCGTCAGGGGGCCTGCATCAGCCCCAGCATTTT.

This clonotype was observed at least ten times. V gene TRBV7-2 combines with J gene TRBJ2-1; tentative D call: TRBD1 (5 bases). The CDR3 totals 13 residues. The germline V gene encodes CDR1 SGHTA and CDR2 FQGNSA. Trimming shortened V by 4 bases and J by 6 bases, and 10 bases separated the two germline ends. This CDR3 is CASSSTGPNEQFF. The CDR3 coding sequence is TGTGCCAGCAGCTCAACAGGTCCCAATGAGCAGTTCTTC.

There are many counts of this clonotype. This chain links TRBV19 with TRBJ1-6; possible D gene TRBD1, 5 bases. The CDR3 totals 15 residues. Trimming took 9 bases from V and 1 from J, leaving 13 bases between them. Germline V gene sequence: CDR1 LNHDA, CDR2 SQIVND (reference sequence). The CDR3 reads CASTPRGSYNSPLHF. Here the CDR3 DNA reads TGTGCCAGCACCCCCCGGGGGTCCTATAATTCACCCCTCCACTTT.

The chain combines TRBV2 with TRBJ2-7; perhaps TRBD2 as D (5 bases). V lost 5 bases to trimming and J lost 7 bases, with 24 bases between them. CDR3 size: 16 residues. Germline lookup yields CDR1 SNHLY and CDR2 FYNNEI. DNA for the CDR3: TGTGCCAGCAGTCGCCGGGTCGGACTGTTCGTCGGTGAGCAGTACTTC. Its protein product is CASSRRVGLFVGEQYF.

This clonotype was counted ten times or more. A read error may produce the germline difference seen at one junction end. The chain carries TRBV7-7 and TRBJ2-2; 14 nucleotides agree with TRBD2. CDR1 is SSHAT and CDR2 is FNYEAQ in the germline V gene (reference sequence). The CDR3 has 17 amino acids. The CDR3 nucleotides are TGTGCTAGCAGCGCTATCGGACTAGCGGGAGGAGCCGGGGAGCTGTTTTTT. It codes for CASSAIGLAGGAGELFF.

A remark on this clonotype: At one boundary the junction diverges from the germline segment, which might be a read error. The chain recombines TRBV7-2 with TRBJ1-5; possibly TRBD1 for D (5 bases). The CDR3 is made up of 19 amino acids. CDR1 and CDR2 from the germline V gene are SGHTA and FQGNSA. The CDR3 sequence: CASSLAGTGGLNRNQTQHF. The CDR3 DNA reads TGTGCCAGCAGCTTAGCTGGGACCGGGGGTCTCAATCGCAATCAGACCCAGCATTTT.

This clonotype showed up many times. The rearrangement links TRBV7-9 to TRBJ2-1, with 8 bases lining up with TRBD2. The CDR3 loop spans 17 amino acids. Germline CDR1 is SEHNR and CDR2 is FQNEAQ (reference sequence). V dropped 1 base and J dropped 9; count of bases not matched to a gene: 14. Here the CDR3 reads CASSLGGAGGGWSEQFF. The CDR3 nucleotides are TGTGCCAGCAGCTTAGGAGGTGCGGGGGGCGGTTGGAGTGAGCAGTTCTTC.

This clonotype showed up many times. V usage is TRBV7-8 and J usage is TRBJ2-2, with no clear D. The CDR3 extends over 15 amino acids. Germline-derived CDR1 and CDR2 are SGHVS and FQNEAQ. Deletions cut 0 bases from V and 1 base from J, with 6 bases between. The DNA of the CDR3 is TGTGCCAGCAGCTTAGCGCGACAGAACACCGGGGAGCTGTTTTTT. Its protein is CASSLARQNTGELFF.

The CDR3 reads CASSLGVAGGHQETQYF. The DNA for the CDR3 is TGTGCCAGCAGCTTAGGGGTAGCGGGAGGACATCAAGAGACCCAGTACTTC. The chain carries TRBV7-2 and TRBJ2-5; 10 positions agree with TRBD2. This CDR3 spans 17 amino acids. V dropped 1 base and J dropped 2; count of bases not matched to a gene: 7. Germline V gene sequence: CDR1 SGHTA, CDR2 FQGNSA.

The V call is TRBV18, the J call TRBJ1-4; maybe TRBD1 (5 bases). CDR3 length: 15 residues. Germline CDR1 KGHSH, CDR2 LQKENI. V was cut by 6 bases and J by 0 bases, with 11 bases left in between. For the CDR3, the DNA is TGTGCCAGCTCCCGGGACCACACAACTAATGAAAAACTGTTTTTT. Translation: CASSRDHTTNEKLFF.

This clonotype was seen once. One junction end disagrees with the germline gene, perhaps due to a read error. J is TRBJ2-7 and V is TRBV28; D unresolved. CDR1 and CDR2 (germline): MDHEN, SYDVKM. CDR3 size: 12 residues. CDR3: CASSPPSYERYF. CDR3 in DNA: TGTGCCAGCAGTCCGCCTTCCTACGAGCGGTACTTC.

The table lists this clonotype with a few counts. The chain is built from TRBV5-1 and TRBJ1-1; 7 bases agree with TRBD1. CDR3 length: 15 amino acids. Germline CDR1 SGHRS, CDR2 YFSETQ. V lost 0 bases and J lost 4; bases outside the gene matches: 6. The CDR3 loop is CASSLAVQGPTEAFF. CDR3 in DNA: TGCGCCAGCAGCTTGGCAGTACAGGGGCCCACTGAAGCTTTCTTT.

The rearrangement joins TRBV12-3 or TRBV12-4 to TRBJ2-6; 8 bases are a match to TRBD1. This CDR3 contains 16 residues. V gave up 3 bases and J gave up 3 bases; unmatched junction bases: 4. CDR3 in amino acids: CASSFPRGLGANVLTF. The CDR3 coding sequence is TGTGCCAGCAGTTTCCCCAGGGGGCTTGGGGCCAACGTCCTGACTTTC.

The rearrangement joins TRBV20-1 to TRBJ1-6, with 10 bases that match TRBD1. V dropped 6 bases and J dropped 9; count of bases not matched to a gene: 8. Germline values: CDR1 DFQATT, CDR2 SNEGSKA (reference sequence). This CDR3 has 14 residues. The CDR3 spells CSAPGQGLGSPLHF. CDR3 in DNA: TGCAGTGCACCGGGACAGGGGTTGGGTTCACCCCTCCACTTT.

The chain couples TRBV28 to TRBJ2-1, with D uncertain. Germline values: CDR1 MDHEN, CDR2 SYDVKM. V was shortened by 5 bases and J by 4 bases, with 9 bases between the two germline ends. The CDR3 length is 13 residues. CDR3 DNA: TGTGCCAGCAGTCCCCCCCAGTACAATGAGCAGTTCTTC. Protein product: CASSPPQYNEQFF.

The chain carries TRBV7-9 and TRBJ2-5; TRBD1 matches at 11 bases. The trim removed 6 bases at V and 4 bases at J, leaving 7 bases unmatched. This CDR3 has 15 amino acids. The germline CDR1 and CDR2 sequences are SEHNR and FQNEAQ (reference sequence). CDR3 sequence: CASSPDRGHLETQYF. The CDR3 coding sequence is TGTGCCAGCAGTCCGGACAGGGGGCATTTAGAGACCCAGTACTTC.

This clonotype was observed a handful of times. V gene TRBV4-2 combines with J gene TRBJ2-2, with 7 bases matching TRBD2. Germline lookup yields CDR1 LGHNA and CDR2 YNFKEQ. CDR3 size: 16 residues. J gave up 4 bases and V 1 base, and 6 bases lay outside the gene matches. In DNA, the CDR3 is TGTGCCAGCAGCCAAGGGGGCGGGAGAACCACCGGGGAGCTGTTTTTT. It specifies CASSQGGGRTTGELFF.

The CDR3 nucleotides are TGTGCCAGCAGCTTCACTAGCGGGAGGGCCGGGGAGCAGTTCTTC. Amino acid sequence: CASSFTSGRAGEQFF. V gene TRBV5-4 combines with J gene TRBJ2-1; 13 bases are shared with TRBD2. V shed 2 bases and J 10 bases; nucleotides not matched to a gene: 6. The CDR3 consists of 15 residues. CDR1 and CDR2 from the germline V gene are SGHNT and YYREEE (reference sequence).

The J gene is TRBJ1-2, the V gene TRBV28, with D tentatively TRBD1 (5 bases). The CDR3 is 14 amino acids. Per germline, CDR1 MDHEN and CDR2 SYDVKM. The V and J ends lost 4 bases and 5 bases respectively, with 14 bases between them. The DNA for the CDR3 is TGTGCCAGCAGTTGGGGCCGGGCCAGGTATGGCTACACCTTC. Residues: CASSWGRARYGYTF.

This clonotype was seen more than once but under ten times. The genes are TRBV7-4 and TRBJ1-1, with 8 nucleotides matching TRBD1. The V gene end was trimmed by 5 bases and the J gene end by 7 bases; junction bases not matched to a gene: 9. Germline assignment: CDR1 SGHVT and CDR2 SQSDAQ. The CDR3 consists of 14 residues. For the CDR3, the DNA is TGTGCCAGCAGCCGTGGCAGGGGGCAGGTTGAAGCTTTCTTT. It encodes CASSRGRGQVEAFF.

The chain carries TRBV19 and TRBJ1-5; D unclear. The CDR3 has 14 residues. Germline lookup yields CDR1 LNHDA and CDR2 SQIVND (reference sequence). V lost 0 bases and J lost 5, with 8 bases in between. DNA of the CDR3: TGTGCCAGTAGTATAGAACGGGGAGATCAGCCCCAGCATTTT. This encodes CASSIERGDQPQHF.

This clonotype showed up just a few times. The chain recombines TRBV7-9 with TRBJ1-2, with D maybe TRBD1 (5 bases). Between the trimmed V and J ends, which lost 5 bases and 3 bases, there was a span of 19 bases. The CDR3 spans 16 residues. In germline, CDR1 is SEHNR, CDR2 FQNEAQ (reference sequence). The CDR3 DNA reads TGTGCCAGCAGCGGCCCAGGGTTTGAAGAGGACTATGGCTACACCTTC. The encoded protein is CASSGPGFEEDYGYTF. The entire variable domain, with the rest obtained from reference TRBV7-9 and TRBJ1-2, is as follows: DTGVSQNPRHKITKRGQNVTFRCDPISEHNRLYWYRQTLGQGPEFLTYFQNEAQLEKSRLLSDRFSAERPKGSFSTLEIQRTEQGDSAMYLCASSGPGFEEDYGYTFGSGTRLTVV.

This clonotype showed up many times. The rearrangement uses TRBV5-1 and TRBJ2-2; D may match TRBD1 or TRBD2 (5 bases each). The CDR3 contains 13 residues. The V gene lost 5 bases and the J gene lost 4 bases, with 9 bases spanning the gap. Germline V CDR1 and CDR2: SGHRS, YFSETQ. The CDR3: CASSHGATGELFF. CDR3 sequence (DNA): TGCGCCAGCAGTCACGGGGCCACCGGGGAGCTGTTTTTT.

The rearrangement joins TRBV7-2 to TRBJ2-7; D gene ambiguous. The germline V gene encodes CDR1 SGHTA and CDR2 FQGNSA. CDR3 length: 12 residues. Trimming stripped 6 bases from V and 2 bases from J, with 8 bases between. CDR3 in DNA: TGTGCCAGCAGAAGGGATACCTACGAGCAGTACTTC. This sequence encodes CASRRDTYEQYF.

Worth noting for this clonotype: Being one base from a much bigger clone, this may be a read error. This chain joins TRBV7-6 and TRBJ2-3; 7 bases match TRBD2. Germline CDR1 reads SGHVS; CDR2 reads FNYEAQ. Trimming cost V 3 bases and J 0 bases; bases outside gene matches: 3. The CDR3 spans 15 residues. This CDR3 is CASSLLAVSTDTQYF. CDR3 coding DNA: TGTGCCAGCAGCTTGCTAGCGGTTAGCACAGATACGCAGTATTTT. Supplemented by reference TRBV7-6 and TRBJ2-3, the full variable domain reads GAGVSQSPRYKVTKRGQDVALRCDPISGHVSLYWYRQALGQGPEFLTYFNYEAQQDKSGLPNDRFSAERPEGSISTLTIQRTEQRDSAMYRCASSLLAVSTDTQYFGPGTRLTVL.

This clonotype has ten or more counts. The V call is TRBV7-2, the J call TRBJ1-1; 9 bases are shared with TRBD1. With 5 bases clipped from V and 7 bases from J, the junction kept 8 bases outside the gene matches. CDR3 length equals 14 residues. Germline V gives CDR1 SGHTA, CDR2 FQGNSA. The CDR3 loop reads CASSVYRGQGEAFF. The CDR3 DNA is TGTGCCAGCAGCGTGTACAGGGGGCAGGGTGAAGCTTTCTTT.

This clonotype was counted only a few times. The chain is built from TRBV28 and TRBJ1-4; no firm D call. Germline V gene lookup returns CDR1 MDHEN and CDR2 SYDVKM. CDR3 size: 12 residues. The V and J ends lost 1 base and 7 bases respectively, with 4 bases between them. The CDR3 coding sequence is TGTGCCAGCAGTTTATCCGTTGAAAAACTGTTTTTT. This codes for CASSLSVEKLFF.